This TCR beta chain was identified during a study of cytomegalovirus exposure and HLA in healthy donors. Study observations and caveats: A later analysis found that most CMV-associated TCR beta chains appeared HLA-restricted. A previous analysis found most TCR beta V segments productive roughly 90% or roughly 30% of the time.

Only a few counts were recorded for this clone. Its specificity is not known. Among the donors, all were healthy bone marrow donors. The CDR3 loop spans 11 amino acids. Germline V gene data show CDR1 as SGHRS and CDR2 as YFSETQ. Trimming removed 7 bases from V and 5 bases from J, with 9 bases in between. Vbeta (60) and Jbeta (13) primers were used in the PCR. Using immunoSEQ multiplex PCR, the repertoire was profiled, and TCRdb retains in-frame clones only, with some absent. The sample includes tens of thousands of clones, 67% of them seen just once. Material: PBMCs. This clonotype originated in a woman between 45 and 60 years old in good health and CMV-seropositive. This chain links TRBV5-1 with TRBJ2-5; TRBD2 might be the D (6 bases). The CDR3 here is CASLGGETQYF. The CDR3 DNA reads as TGCGCCAGCCTTGGGGGGGAGACCCAGTACTTC.